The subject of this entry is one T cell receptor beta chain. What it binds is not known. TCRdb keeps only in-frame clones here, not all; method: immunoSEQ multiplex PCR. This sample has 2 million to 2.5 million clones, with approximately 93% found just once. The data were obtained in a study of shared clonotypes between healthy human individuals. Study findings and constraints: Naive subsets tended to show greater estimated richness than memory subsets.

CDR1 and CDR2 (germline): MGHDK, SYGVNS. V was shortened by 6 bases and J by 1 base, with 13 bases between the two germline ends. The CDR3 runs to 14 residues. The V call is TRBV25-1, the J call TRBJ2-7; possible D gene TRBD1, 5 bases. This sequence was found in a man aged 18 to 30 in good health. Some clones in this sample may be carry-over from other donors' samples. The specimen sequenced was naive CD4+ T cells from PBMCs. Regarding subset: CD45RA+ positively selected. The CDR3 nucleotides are TGTGCCAGCAGCGACAGCACAACTTCCTACGAGCAGTACTTC. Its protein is CASSDSTTSYEQYF.